This T cell receptor beta chain was found in a study of radiation and T cells in renal cell carcinoma. Study overall: Nephrectomy followed 15 Gy stereotactic body radiation by 4 weeks.

Time point described: baseline pretreatment blood. As for treatment: 15 Gy SBRT to primary tumor, nephrectomy 4 weeks later. Points from the study as a whole: From baseline, blood top tumor clonotypes peaked at 2 weeks post-radiation. Without pretreatment biopsies, baseline tumor clonotype presence was undetermined.

TCRdb's copy holds only in-frame clones and misses some; the assay was immunoSEQ multiplex PCR. The sample lists around 46,000 clones; 83% were seen once. As for this clone: Its matching antigen is unknown.

Germline V CDR1 and CDR2: KGHSH, LQKENI. Between the trimmed V and J ends, which lost 6 bases and 4 bases, there was a span of 19 bases. The CDR3 runs 15 residues. The chain employs TRBV18 and TRBJ2-7; D gene uncertain. The receptor was isolated from a woman aged 70-85 years with renal cell carcinoma. The source was blood, collected from a patient whose treatment included radiotherapy and nephrectomy. CDR3 DNA: TGTGCCAGCTCCCCCTTTGCTGGTGAATTATACGAGCAGTACTTC. This codes for CASSPFAGELYEQYF.